This TCR beta chain was captured in a study of Ad26.COV2.S vaccination and SARS-CoV-2 variants. Remarks on this clone: Other DNA sequences from this sample encode an identical CDR3 as well.

V gave up 1 base and J gave up 3 bases, with 6 bases separating them. The CDR3 spans 13 residues. The table came from immunoSEQ multiplex PCR; TCRdb's copy has only in-frame clones and leaves some out. The data show roughly 680,000 clones, roughly 90% seen once. Treatment in this sample: roughly 19 received Ad26.COV2.S at low or high dose, single or two shots; a few received placebo; per-sample allocation not given. Material that was analyzed had been drawn on day 63 after the first vaccine or placebo injection. The chain is built from TRBV12-3 or TRBV12-4 and TRBJ1-2; perhaps TRBD1 as D (6 bases). This specimen consisted of peripheral blood, obtained in a trial of Ad26.COV2.S vaccine versus placebo. The TCR sequence derives from a person aged 18-65 years who received the Ad26.COV2.S COVID-19 vaccine or a placebo. Here the CDR3 DNA reads TGTGCCAGCAGTTTAGACAGGGACTATGGCTACACCTTC. This encodes CASSLDRDYGYTF.